Following are 22 T cell receptor beta chains from one sample sequenced in a study of PD-1 blockade in classical Hodgkin lymphoma. Generated by immunoSEQ multiplex PCR, the TCRdb table keeps only in-frame clones and is missing some. This sample has roughly 61,000 clones, with roughly nine tenths found just once. In every patient, relapse followed autologous stem cell transplantation, while exposure to brentuximab vedotin differed. This material consisted of peripheral blood mononuclear cells (PBMCs), taken at baseline. These receptors were taken from a human donor with classical Hodgkin lymphoma.

The CDR3 DNA reads as TGTGCCAGCAGCCGGATTCGCTACGAGCAGTACTTC. It specifies CASSRIRYEQYF. The rearrangement uses TRBV6-6 and TRBJ2-7; the D is unclear. There are 12 residues in the CDR3. Trimming removed 6 bases at V and 3 bases at J, with 9 bases between. CDR1 and CDR2 (germline): MNHNY, SVGAGI (reference sequence).

This sequence joins TRBV29-1 and TRBJ2-7; the D gene could be TRBD1 or TRBD2 (5 bases each). V dropped 6 bases and J dropped 3 bases, with 15 bases sitting between them. Germline V gene sequence: CDR1 SQVTM, CDR2 ANQGSEA. The CDR3 has 13 residues. CDR3 bases: TGCAGCGTCAGTGAGGGGATCTTCTACGAGCAGTACTTC. It is translated as CSVSEGIFYEQYF.

The rearrangement links TRBV6-5 to TRBJ2-7; D ambiguous. Germline V gene lookup returns CDR1 MNHEY and CDR2 SVGAGI. V lost 2 bases and J lost 9, with 14 bases in between. CDR3 length equals 13 residues. CDR3 sequence (DNA): TGTGCCAGCAGTTACCCGCCCCCTCCCGGGCAGTACTTC. This gives the protein CASSYPPPPGQYF.

The chain recombines TRBV13 with TRBJ2-7; D call uncertain. Germline CDR1 PRHDT, CDR2 FYEKMQ (reference sequence). Trimming removed 5 bases from V and 5 bases from J, with 13 bases in between. This CDR3 is built from 13 residues. As DNA, the CDR3 is TGTGCCAGCAGCCCACCCAACACTCACGAGCAGTACTTC. Translation gives CASSPPNTHEQYF.

The table lists this clone with a count of one. The chain recombines TRBV6-5 with TRBJ2-7, with 8 positions matching TRBD1. CDR1 and CDR2 from the germline V gene are MNHEY and SVGAGI. V lost 0 bases and J lost 6; bases outside the gene matches: 10. The CDR3 sequence is 16 residues long. In DNA, the CDR3 is TGTGCCAGCAGTTACTCGGCAGGGGGCTTCGGGGGCGAGCAGTACTTC. It yields the protein CASSYSAGGFGGEQYF.

The chain recombines TRBV6-6 with TRBJ1-4; no clear D. The CDR3 is 12 residues long. Trimming took 2 bases from V and 5 from J, leaving 3 bases between them. Germline CDR1 MNHNY, CDR2 SVGAGI (reference sequence). CDR3 bases: TGTGCCAGCAGTTACGTGAATGAAAAACTGTTTTTT. It translates to CASSYVNEKLFF.

This clone was picked up one time. This chain joins TRBV4-1 and TRBJ2-1; D gene ambiguous. The V gene lost 4 bases and the J gene lost 0 bases, with 13 bases spanning the gap. The length of the CDR3 is 16 residues. The germline V gene encodes CDR1 MGHRA and CDR2 YSYEKL. This CDR3 is CASSRWLANSYNEQFF. The CDR3 DNA reads TGCGCCAGCAGCCGGTGGTTAGCTAACTCCTACAATGAGCAGTTCTTC.

In this sample, this clone turned up a few times. CDR3 amino acids: CASSNQGVGNQPQHF. The CDR3 coding sequence is TGTGCCAGCAGTAACCAGGGTGTTGGCAATCAGCCCCAGCATTTT. J is TRBJ1-5 and V is TRBV6-5; D is perhaps TRBD1 (5 bases). Trimming stripped 5 bases from V and 2 bases from J, with 13 bases between. The CDR3 has 15 amino acids. Per the germline V gene, CDR1 is MNHEY and CDR2 is SVGAGI.

The CDR3, as DNA: TGTGCCAGCACCAAGACGACAAGGACTGAAGCTTTCTTT. It is translated as CASTKTTRTEAFF. This chain joins TRBV6-1 and TRBJ1-1; no clear D gene. The ends were cut back, 7 bases at V and 5 bases at J, with 14 bases in the middle. CDR3 length equals 13 residues. Germline CDR1 is MNHNS and CDR2 is SASEGT.

The chain combines TRBV29-1 with TRBJ1-2; D is ambiguous. The CDR3 is 8 residues long. Germline values: CDR1 SQVTM, CDR2 ANQGSEA. In DNA, the CDR3 is TGCGCTGAGGATGGCTACACCTTC. Protein sequence: CAEDGYTF.

This clone has only a few counts. The V and J genes are TRBV29-1 and TRBJ1-2, with D perhaps matching TRBD1 (5 bases). Germline-derived CDR1 and CDR2 are SQVTM and ANQGSEA. V was clipped by 4 bases and J by 3 bases, with 9 bases between them. There are 12 residues in the CDR3. The CDR3 nucleotides read TGCAGCGTTGTCAGGGTTGACTATGGCTACACCTTC. It yields the protein CSVVRVDYGYTF.

This clone was detected only once. CDR3: CASSLLPGGYGYTF. The CDR3, as DNA: TGTGCCAGCAGCCTACTCCCCGGGGGCTATGGCTACACCTTC. V is TRBV5-4 and J is TRBJ1-2; D perhaps matches TRBD1 (5 bases). Germline CDR1 is SGHNT and CDR2 is YYREEE (reference sequence). This CDR3 has 14 residues. Trimming pared 4 bases from V and 4 bases from J, leaving 14 bases between.

The genes are TRBV11-2 and TRBJ2-7; 10 bases match TRBD2. Per germline, CDR1 SGHAT and CDR2 FQNNGV. There are 17 residues in the CDR3. The ends lost 6 bases at V and 1 base at J; junction bases unmatched: 12. The CDR3 sequence is CASSSSGGASGSYEQYF. The DNA of the CDR3 is TGTGCCAGCAGTTCCAGCGGGGGGGCCAGTGGGTCCTACGAGCAGTACTTC.

J is TRBJ2-5 and V is TRBV7-9; D may be TRBD1 (6 bases). The CDR3 length is 13 residues. Looked up from germline, CDR1 is SEHNR and CDR2 is FQNEAQ (reference sequence). V lost 5 bases to trimming and J lost 3 bases, with 10 bases between them. This CDR3 is CASSPTGKETQYF. In nucleotides, the CDR3 is TGTGCCAGCAGCCCGACAGGAAAAGAGACCCAGTACTTC.

The rearrangement links TRBV7-9 to TRBJ1-6, with 8 bases lining up with TRBD1. Germline CDR1 and CDR2: SEHNR and FQNEAQ (reference sequence). The CDR3 consists of 15 residues. The trim removed 5 bases at V and 9 bases at J, leaving 9 bases unmatched. CDR3: CASSPSGQVSSPLHF. In DNA form, the CDR3 reads TGTGCCAGCAGCCCCTCGGGACAGGTCAGTTCACCCCTCCACTTT.

In this sample, this clone turned up once. This CDR3 is CASRRQGASGNTIYF. The CDR3 nucleotides read TGTGCCAGCAGACGACAGGGGGCATCTGGAAACACCATATATTTT. The chain couples TRBV6-6 to TRBJ1-3, with TRBD1 identical over 10 bases. V lost 6 bases to trimming and J lost 1 base; unmatched junction nucleotides: 3. Germline CDR1 MNHNY, CDR2 SVGAGI (reference sequence). The CDR3 sequence is 15 residues long.

V and J are TRBV6-5 and TRBJ2-1; D is possibly TRBD2 (5 bases). Germline assignment: CDR1 MNHEY and CDR2 SVGAGI. Between the trimmed V and J ends, which lost 5 bases and 7 bases, there was a span of 9 bases. This CDR3 contains 12 residues. CDR3 nucleotide sequence: TGTGCCAGCAGTACCCGGGGTAATGAGCAGTTCTTC. Amino acids: CASSTRGNEQFF.

The chain couples TRBV6-1 to TRBJ1-2; TRBD1 matches at 8 bases. This CDR3 spans 15 amino acids. V shed 4 bases and J 4 bases; nucleotides not matched to a gene: 8. Germline V gene sequence: CDR1 MNHNS, CDR2 SASEGT. The CDR3 DNA reads TGTGCCAGCAGTGTGGCAGGGGGCTTTTTCTATGGCTACACCTTC. Translated: CASSVAGGFFYGYTF.

The chain employs TRBV21-1 and TRBJ1-3; TRBD1, the D gene given by the table, was not confirmed from the DNA. TRBV21-1 is reported as a pseudogene. The CDR3 length is 15 residues. In DNA, the CDR3 is TGTGCCAGCAGCAAGGGGCGACAGGGAGGAAACACCATATATTTT. Encoded protein: CASSKGRQGGNTIYF.

This chain uses TRBV7-9 with TRBJ2-4; no clear D. CDR1 SEHNR and CDR2 FQNEAQ come from the germline V gene (reference sequence). V was cut by 5 bases and J by 5 bases, with 10 bases left in between. The CDR3 loop spans 13 amino acids. CDR3 loop: CASSGSIQNIQYF. The CDR3 DNA sequence: TGTGCCAGCAGCGGATCGATCCAAAACATTCAGTACTTC.

V usage is TRBV4-1 and J usage is TRBJ1-1; D is possibly TRBD1 (5 bases). The germline CDR1 and CDR2 sequences are MGHRA and YSYEKL. Trimming cost V 1 base and J 4 bases, with 13 bases left between them. CDR3 length: 15 residues. CDR3 loop: CASSQAGAWSTEAFF. Written as DNA, the CDR3 is TGCGCCAGCAGCCAAGCTGGGGCGTGGAGCACTGAAGCTTTCTTT.

V and J are TRBV5-4 and TRBJ1-1; no definite D call. Germline V gene data show CDR1 as SGHNT and CDR2 as YYREEE (reference sequence). This CDR3 is 13 amino acids long. V lost 6 bases, J lost 2 bases, and 11 bases lay in between. The CDR3 loop is CASISTRNTEAFF. CDR3 bases: TGTGCCAGCATCTCTACGCGCAACACTGAAGCTTTCTTT.